A selection of T cell receptor beta chains follows, all from one sample in a study of beta chain features in type 1 diabetes. TCRdb keeps only in-frame clones here, not all; method: immunoSEQ multiplex PCR. Of hundreds of thousands of clones in the sample, over 12% were seen once. Sequencing was done on a sample of naive CD4+ T cells from blood. Every receptor here comes from a man younger than 30 with type 1 diabetes. Each CDR3 is given with its conserved first and last residue. The D gene is left open where the match is weak. Clone size is given for some rows only: seen once, a few or many times, or a class if the clone is expanded.

NA	TRBV20-1	NA	TRBJ2-3	TGCAGTGCTGGGACAAGAGATACGCAGTATTTT	CSAGTRDTQYF
TRBD1	TRBV30	few	TRBJ2-3	TGTGCCTGGAGTGGCGGGACAGGGGGCACAGATACGCAGTATTTT	CAWSGGTGGTDTQYF
TRBD2	TRBV6-5	NA	TRBJ2-7	TGTGCCAGCAGTCGCGGGAGGGGTGCGCAGTACTTC	CASSRGRGAQYF
NA	TRBV5-6	NA	TRBJ2-3	TGTGCCAGCAGCTTGGGTAGTAGCACAGATACGCAGTATTTT	CASSLGSSTDTQYF
TRBD2	TRBV7-2	few	TRBJ2-3	TGTGCCAGCACCCGAGAAGGCGGGAGCTACACAGATACGCAGTATTTT	CASTREGGSYTDTQYF
NA	TRBV29-1	few	TRBJ1-2	TGCAGCGGGGGTTCGGAGAGGAAGGGCTACACCTTC	CSGGSERKGYTF
TRBD1	TRBV4-3	NA	TRBJ2-1	TGCGCCAGGATACGTCCGGGACAGGGTCATCCTGAGCAGTTCTTC	CARIRPGQGHPEQFF
NA	TRBV30	NA	TRBJ2-5	TGTGCCTGGAGCAGTGAGAGGACCCAGTACTTC	CAWSSERTQYF
TRBD2	TRBV18	few	TRBJ2-1	TGTGCCGCCGGGAGGATAATTAATGAGCAGTTCTTC	CAAGRIINEQFF
NA	TRBV7-8	NA	TRBJ2-6	TGTGCCAGCAGCGAAACAGGTTTTAGGGCCAACGTCCTGACTTTC	CASSETGFRANVLTF
TRBD2	TRBV14	NA	TRBJ2-1	TGTGCCAGCAGTCCTCAGACTAGCGGGAACTACAATGAGCAGTTCTTC	CASSPQTSGNYNEQFF
NA	TRBV5-1	few	TRBJ1-5	TGCGCCAGCAGCCGGGGACCCCCCGACCAGCCCCAGCATTTT	CASSRGPPDQPQHF
NA	TRBV20-1	NA	TRBJ2-5	TGCAGTGCTAGCGTGAGGGAGACCCAGTACTTC	CSASVRETQYF
NA	TRBV4-2	few	TRBJ2-5	TGTGCCAGCAGCCCCGGGGCGGTGGAGACCCAGTACTTC	CASSPGAVETQYF
NA	TRBV27	few	TRBJ1-1	TGTGCCAGCACTACCTTCGGGACCCAGCACTCCAACACTGAAGCTTTCTTT	CASTTFGTQHSNTEAFF
NA	TRBV7-6	NA	TRBJ2-3	TGTGCCAGCACCGACCTCGGGTACACTAGCACAGATACGCAGTATTTT	CASTDLGYTSTDTQYF
NA	TRBV28	NA	TRBJ2-6	TGTGCCAGCAACTCCGGCTCTGGGGCCAACGTCCTGACTTTC	CASNSGSGANVLTF
NA	TRBV7-6	few	TRBJ2-5	TGTGCCAGCAGCTTGGGCCCACAAGAGACCCAGTACTTC	CASSLGPQETQYF
NA	TRBV2	NA	TRBJ2-7	TGTGCCAGCAGTGACTTGACACAATCCTACGAGCAGTACTTC	CASSDLTQSYEQYF
NA	TRBV18	few	TRBJ2-7	TGTGCCAGCTCACCAAAAACTCTTGGGGACGAGCAGTACTTC	CASSPKTLGDEQYF
NA	TRBV4-1	NA	TRBJ2-5	TGCGCCAGCAGCCGCCTGTGGGGTAGGCAAGAGACCCAGTACTTC	CASSRLWGRQETQYF
TRBD1	TRBV5-4	few	TRBJ1-2	TGTGCCAGCAGCTTGAGGCGACAGGGGAGAGTCTACACCTTC	CASSLRRQGRVYTF